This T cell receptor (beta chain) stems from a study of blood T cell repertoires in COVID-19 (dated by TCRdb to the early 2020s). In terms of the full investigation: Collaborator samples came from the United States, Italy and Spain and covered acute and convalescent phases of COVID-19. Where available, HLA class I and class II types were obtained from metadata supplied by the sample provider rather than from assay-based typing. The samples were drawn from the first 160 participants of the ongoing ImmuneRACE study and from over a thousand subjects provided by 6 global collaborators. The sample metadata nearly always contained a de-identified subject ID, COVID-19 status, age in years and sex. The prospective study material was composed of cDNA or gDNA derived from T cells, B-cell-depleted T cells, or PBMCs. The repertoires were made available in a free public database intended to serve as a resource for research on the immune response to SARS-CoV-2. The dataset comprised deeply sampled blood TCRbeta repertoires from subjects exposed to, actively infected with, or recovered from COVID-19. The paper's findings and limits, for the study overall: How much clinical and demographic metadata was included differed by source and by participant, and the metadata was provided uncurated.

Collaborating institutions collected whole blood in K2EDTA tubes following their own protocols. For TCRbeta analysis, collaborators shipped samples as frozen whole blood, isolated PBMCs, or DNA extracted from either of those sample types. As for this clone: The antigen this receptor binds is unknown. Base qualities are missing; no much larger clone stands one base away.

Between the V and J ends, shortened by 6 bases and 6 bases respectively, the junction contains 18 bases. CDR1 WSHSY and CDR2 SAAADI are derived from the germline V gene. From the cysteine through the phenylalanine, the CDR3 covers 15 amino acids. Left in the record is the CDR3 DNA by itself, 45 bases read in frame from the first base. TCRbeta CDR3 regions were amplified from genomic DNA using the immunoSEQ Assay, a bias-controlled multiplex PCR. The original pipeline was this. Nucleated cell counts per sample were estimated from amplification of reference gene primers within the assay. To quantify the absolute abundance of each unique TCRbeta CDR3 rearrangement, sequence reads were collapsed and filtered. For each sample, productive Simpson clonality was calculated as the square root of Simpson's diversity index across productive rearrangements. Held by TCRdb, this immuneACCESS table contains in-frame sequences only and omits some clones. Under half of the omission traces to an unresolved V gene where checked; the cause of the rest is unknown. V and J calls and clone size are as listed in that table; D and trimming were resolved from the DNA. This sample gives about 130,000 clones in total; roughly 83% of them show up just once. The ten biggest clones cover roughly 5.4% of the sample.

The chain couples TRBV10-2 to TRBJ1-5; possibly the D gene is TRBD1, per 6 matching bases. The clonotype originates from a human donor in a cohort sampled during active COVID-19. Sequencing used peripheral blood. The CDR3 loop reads CASSDGLRGGQPQHF. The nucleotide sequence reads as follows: TGCGCCAGCAGCGACGGACTCAGAGGGGGTCAGCCCCAGCATTTT.